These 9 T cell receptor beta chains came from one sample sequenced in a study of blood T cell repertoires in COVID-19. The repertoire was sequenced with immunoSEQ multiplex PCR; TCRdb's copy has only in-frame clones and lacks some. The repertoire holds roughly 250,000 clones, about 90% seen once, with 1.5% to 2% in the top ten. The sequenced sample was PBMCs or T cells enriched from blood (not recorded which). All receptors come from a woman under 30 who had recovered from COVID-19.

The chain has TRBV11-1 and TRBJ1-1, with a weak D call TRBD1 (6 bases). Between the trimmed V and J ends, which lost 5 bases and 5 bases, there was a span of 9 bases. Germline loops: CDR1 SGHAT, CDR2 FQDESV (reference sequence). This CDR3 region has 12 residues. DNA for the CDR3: TGTGCCAGCAGCGATGACAGGACTGAAGCTTTCTTT. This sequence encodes CASSDDRTEAFF.

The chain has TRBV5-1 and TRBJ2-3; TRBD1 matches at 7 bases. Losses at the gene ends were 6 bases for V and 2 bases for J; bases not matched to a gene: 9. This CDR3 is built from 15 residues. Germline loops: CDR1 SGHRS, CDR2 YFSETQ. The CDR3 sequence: CASNRQGQHTDTQYF. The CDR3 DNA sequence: TGCGCCAGCAATCGACAGGGACAACACACAGATACGCAGTATTTT.

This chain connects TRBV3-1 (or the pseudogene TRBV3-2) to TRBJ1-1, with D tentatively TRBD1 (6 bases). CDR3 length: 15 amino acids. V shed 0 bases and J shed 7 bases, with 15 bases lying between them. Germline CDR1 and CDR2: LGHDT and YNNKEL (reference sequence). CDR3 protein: CASSQEGGTGGEAFF. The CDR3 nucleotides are TGTGCCAGCAGCCAAGAAGGGGGAACTGGGGGTGAAGCTTTCTTT.

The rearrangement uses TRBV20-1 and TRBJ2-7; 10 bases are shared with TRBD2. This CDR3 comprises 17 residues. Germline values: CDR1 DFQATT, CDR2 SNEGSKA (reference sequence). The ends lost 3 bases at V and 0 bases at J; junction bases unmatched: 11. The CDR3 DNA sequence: TGCAGTGCTAGTAGGCTAGCGGGAGAATTAGGCTCCTACGAGCAGTACTTC. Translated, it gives CSASRLAGELGSYEQYF.

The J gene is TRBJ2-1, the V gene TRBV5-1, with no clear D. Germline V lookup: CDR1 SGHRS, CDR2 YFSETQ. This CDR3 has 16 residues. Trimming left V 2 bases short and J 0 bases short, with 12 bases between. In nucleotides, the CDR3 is TGCGCCAGCAGCTTTGGCGGTACAAGCTCCTACAATGAGCAGTTCTTC. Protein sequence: CASSFGGTSSYNEQFF.

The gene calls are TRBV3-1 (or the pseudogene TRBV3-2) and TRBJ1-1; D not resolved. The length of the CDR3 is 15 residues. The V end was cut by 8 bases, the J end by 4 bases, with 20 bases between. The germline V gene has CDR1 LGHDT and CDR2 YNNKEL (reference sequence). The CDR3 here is CASVAGSSLSTEAFF. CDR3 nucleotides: TGTGCCAGCGTGGCAGGCAGCTCATTGTCCACTGAAGCTTTCTTT.

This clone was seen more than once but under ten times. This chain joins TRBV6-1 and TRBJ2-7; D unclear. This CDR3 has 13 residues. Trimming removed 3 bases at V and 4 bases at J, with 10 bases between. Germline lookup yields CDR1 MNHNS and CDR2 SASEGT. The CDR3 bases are TGTGCCAGCAGTGAGTGGGCCGCATACGAGCAGTACTTC. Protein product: CASSEWAAYEQYF.

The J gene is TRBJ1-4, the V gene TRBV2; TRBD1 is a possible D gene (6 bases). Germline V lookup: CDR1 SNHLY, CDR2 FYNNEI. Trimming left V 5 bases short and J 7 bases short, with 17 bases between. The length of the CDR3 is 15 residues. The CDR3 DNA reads TGTGCCAGCAGTTCACAGGGCCAGGAGAGTGAAAAACTGTTTTTT. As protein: CASSSQGQESEKLFF.

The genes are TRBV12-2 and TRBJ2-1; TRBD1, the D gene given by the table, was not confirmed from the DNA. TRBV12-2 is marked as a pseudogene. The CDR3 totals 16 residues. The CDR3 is CASRTLSGTAYNEQFF. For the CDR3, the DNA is TGTGCAAGTCGGACTCTTTCCGGGACAGCCTACAATGAGCAGTTCTTC.